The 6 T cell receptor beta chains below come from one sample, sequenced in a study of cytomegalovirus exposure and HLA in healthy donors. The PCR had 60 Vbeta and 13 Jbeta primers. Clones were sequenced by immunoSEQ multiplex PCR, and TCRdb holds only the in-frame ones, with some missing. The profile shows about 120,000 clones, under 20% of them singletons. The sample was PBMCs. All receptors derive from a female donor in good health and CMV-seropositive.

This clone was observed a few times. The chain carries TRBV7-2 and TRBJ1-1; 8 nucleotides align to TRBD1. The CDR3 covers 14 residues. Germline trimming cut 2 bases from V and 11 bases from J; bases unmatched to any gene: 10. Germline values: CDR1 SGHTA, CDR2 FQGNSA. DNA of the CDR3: TGTGCCAGCAGCTTACGAGCTAGGACAGGGACGGCTTTCTTT. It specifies CASSLRARTGTAFF.

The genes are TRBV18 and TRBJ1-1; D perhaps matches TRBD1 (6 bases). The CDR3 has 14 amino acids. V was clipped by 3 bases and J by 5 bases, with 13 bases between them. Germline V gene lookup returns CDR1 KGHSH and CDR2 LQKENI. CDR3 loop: CASSPSQGKTEAFF. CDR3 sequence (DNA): TGTGCCAGCTCACCCTCGCAGGGGAAGACTGAAGCTTTCTTT.

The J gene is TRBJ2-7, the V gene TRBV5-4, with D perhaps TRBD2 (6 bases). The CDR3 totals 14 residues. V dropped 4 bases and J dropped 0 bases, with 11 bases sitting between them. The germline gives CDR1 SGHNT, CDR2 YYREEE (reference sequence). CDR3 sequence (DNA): TGTGCCAGCAGCGGGGACTCCAGCTCCTACGAGCAGTACTTC. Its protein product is CASSGDSSSYEQYF. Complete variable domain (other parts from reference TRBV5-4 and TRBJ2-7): ETGVTQSPTHLIKTRGQQVTLRCSSQSGHNTVSWYQQALGQGPQFIFQYYREEENGRGNFPPRFSGLQFPNYSSELNVNALELDDSALYLCASSGDSSSYEQYFGPGTRLTVT.

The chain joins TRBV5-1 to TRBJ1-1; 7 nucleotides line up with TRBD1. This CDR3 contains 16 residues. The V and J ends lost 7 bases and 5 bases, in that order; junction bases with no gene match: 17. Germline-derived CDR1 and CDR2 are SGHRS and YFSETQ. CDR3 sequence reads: CASAFTDRARGTEAFF. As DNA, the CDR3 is TGCGCCAGCGCGTTCACCGACAGGGCGAGAGGGACTGAAGCTTTCTTT.

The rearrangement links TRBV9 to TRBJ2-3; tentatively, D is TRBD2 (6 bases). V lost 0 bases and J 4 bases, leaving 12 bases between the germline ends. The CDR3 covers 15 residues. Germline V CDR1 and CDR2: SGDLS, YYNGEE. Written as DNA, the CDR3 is TGTGCCAGCAGCGTAGTTCCTAGCGTCCCAGATACGCAGTATTTT. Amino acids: CASSVVPSVPDTQYF.

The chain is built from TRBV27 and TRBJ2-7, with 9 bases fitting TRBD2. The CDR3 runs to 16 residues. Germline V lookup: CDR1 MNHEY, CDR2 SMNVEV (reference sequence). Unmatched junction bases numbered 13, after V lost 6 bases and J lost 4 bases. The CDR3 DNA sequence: TGTGCCAGCAGCCCCTCTAGCGGGATTTTGGGTTACGAGCAGTACTTC. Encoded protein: CASSPSSGILGYEQYF.